What follows are 3 T cell receptor beta chains derived from one specimen sequenced in a study of response to subunit inactivated influenza vaccine. TCRdb used MiXCR to reprocess the RT-PCR reads, holding one entry per CDR3 protein. The repertoire has under 550,000 distinct CDR3 sequences, 6.5% to 8% of them found once; the top ten carry under 15%. This specimen was PBMCs from blood, taken approximately 25 months after vaccination. The receptors originated from a man between 50 and 75 years old who received an inactivated influenza vaccine.

This clonotype came up many times. V gene TRBV12-3 or TRBV12-4 combines with J gene TRBJ2-2, with D perhaps TRBD1 (5 bases). V lost 3 bases to trimming and J lost 1 base, with 9 bases between them. There are 15 residues in the CDR3. This chain's CDR3 is CASSLSQGNTGELFF. The DNA of the CDR3 is TGTGCCAGCAGTTTGTCGCAGGGGAACACCGGGGAGCTGTTTTTT.

This clonotype was counted only a few times. The chain recombines TRBV7-9 with TRBJ1-4; TRBD1 is a possible D gene (5 bases). Germline V gene lookup returns CDR1 SEHNR and CDR2 FQNEAQ (reference sequence). The CDR3 sequence is 15 residues long. Trimming cost V 3 bases and J 7 bases, with 15 bases left between them. This CDR3 is CASSFSGIAIEKLFF. In DNA form, the CDR3 reads TGTGCCAGCAGCTTTTCAGGGATCGCCATTGAAAAACTGTTTTTT.

The chain employs TRBV28 and TRBJ1-5; perhaps TRBD1 as D (5 bases). There are 17 residues in the CDR3. Germline V gene data show CDR1 as MDHEN and CDR2 as SYDVKM. Trimming took off 7 bases at V and 3 bases at J, with 22 bases between the two ends. The CDR3 DNA sequence: TGTGCCAGCATCCCTGGGGGGGGAGGGCAGTACAATCAGCCCCAGCATTTT. It yields the protein CASIPGGGGQYNQPQHF.